This T cell receptor (beta chain) was profiled in a study of identical twins. General study results and limits: The study found excess low generation probability among twin-shared out-of-frame alpha sequences.

This clonotype was counted at least ten times. Its antigen is currently unknown. Template switching supplied a universal primer site; unique molecular identifiers were carried on the cDNA. TCRdb analysed the 5' RACE reads with MiXCR anew, one entry per CDR3 protein. Found here are about 720,000 distinct CDR3 sequences, 8.6% of them singletons; the top ten hold approximately 0.89%. These data are also associated with another study on yellow fever vaccine responses in identical twins.

The sequenced sample was PBMCs. This clonotype was sampled from a young woman in good health.

Here the CDR3 DNA reads TGTGCCAGCAGCTTAATTAGCGGGACAGGGGAAGATACGCAGTATTTT. It yields the protein CASSLISGTGEDTQYF. The chain combines TRBV7-3 with TRBJ2-3; 10 nucleotides match TRBD1. V trimming: 1 base; J trimming: 5 bases; junction bases outside the gene matches: 6. The CDR3 has 16 residues. Germline loops: CDR1 SGHTA, CDR2 FQGTGA.